This record looks at one T cell receptor (beta chain) sequence and its context. Terminally differentiated effector memory CD45RA+ cells were excluded from the naive CD8 cells, which were CD45RO-negative and positively selected for CCR7. The data were taken from a study of shared clonotypes between healthy human individuals. The data were produced by immunoSEQ multiplex PCR, yet TCRdb's version contains in-frame clones alone and is incomplete. Among around 580,000 clones listed, 98% were seen once. CDR3 length: 17 residues. Germline V gene data show CDR1 as SQVTM and CDR2 as ANQGSEA. Trimming removed 5 bases from V and 6 bases from J; junction bases left unmatched: 15.

The source is a man younger than 40 in good health. Material for sequencing was naive CD8+ T cells sorted from blood. The chain carries TRBV29-1 and TRBJ2-2, with 10 bases identical to TRBD2. The CDR3 loop is CSVSSGLASSESGELFF. CDR3 in DNA: TGCAGCGTTTCGTCGGGACTAGCGAGTTCAGAGTCCGGGGAGCTGTTTTTT.